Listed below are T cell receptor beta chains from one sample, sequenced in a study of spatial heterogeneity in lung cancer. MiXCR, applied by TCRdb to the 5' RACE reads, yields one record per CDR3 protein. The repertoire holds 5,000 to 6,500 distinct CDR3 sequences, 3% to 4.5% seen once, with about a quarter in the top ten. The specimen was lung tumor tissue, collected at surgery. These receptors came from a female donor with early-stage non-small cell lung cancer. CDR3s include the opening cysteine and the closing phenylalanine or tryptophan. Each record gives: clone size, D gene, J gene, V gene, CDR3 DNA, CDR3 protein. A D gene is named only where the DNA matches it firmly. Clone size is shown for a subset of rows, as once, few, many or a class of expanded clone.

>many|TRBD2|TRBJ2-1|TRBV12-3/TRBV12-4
TGTGCCAGCAGTCCTAGCGGGAGGAACAATGAGCAGTTCTTC
CASSPSGRNNEQFF
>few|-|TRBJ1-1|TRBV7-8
TGTGCCAGTTCCAGGGCGGTTATGAACACTGAAGCTTTCTTT
CASSRAVMNTEAFF
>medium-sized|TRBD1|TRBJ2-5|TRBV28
TGTGCCAGCAGTTCCCTAGGGGGCACGGGAGAGACCCAGTACTTC
CASSSLGGTGETQYF
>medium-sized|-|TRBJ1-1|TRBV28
TGTGCCTGCGCCGGGACTTGGGACACTGAAGCTTTCTTT
CACAGTWDTEAFF
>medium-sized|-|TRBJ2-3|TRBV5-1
TGCGCCAGCAGCTTGGGGGCAGATACGCAGTATTTT
CASSLGADTQYF
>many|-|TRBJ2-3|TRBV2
TGTGCCAGCACCTGGACAGCTTCACCAGATACGCAGTATTTT
CASTWTASPDTQYF
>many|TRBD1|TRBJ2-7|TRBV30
TGTGCCTGGAGGTGGGGACAGAGCTCCTACGAGCAGTACTTC
CAWRWGQSSYEQYF
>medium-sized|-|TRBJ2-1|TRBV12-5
TGTGCTAGTGGTTTGCTCTACTCGACTGCCCAGAATGAGCAGTTCTTC
CASGLLYSTAQNEQFF
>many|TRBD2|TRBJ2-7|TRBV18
TGTGCCAGCTCACCACCAGCTAGCGGGATGAACGAGCAGTACTTC
CASSPPASGMNEQYF
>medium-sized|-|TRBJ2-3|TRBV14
TGTGCCAGCAGCCGACGGACTACAGTCACAGATACGCAGTATTTT
CASSRRTTVTDTQYF
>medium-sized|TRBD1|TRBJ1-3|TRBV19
TGTGCCAGCCGAAGACAGGGTGGAAACACCATATATTTT
CASRRQGGNTIYF
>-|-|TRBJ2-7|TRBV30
TGTGCCTGGAGTGTAGGAGGTGGCGGGTACGAGCAGTACTTC
CAWSVGGGGYEQYF
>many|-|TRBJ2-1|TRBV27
TGTGCCAGCAGTCACCCGTACAGGGTTCGGTCAGGTGAGCAGTTCTTC
CASSHPYRVRSGEQFF
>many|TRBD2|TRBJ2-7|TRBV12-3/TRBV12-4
TGTGCCAGCAGCCCTAGCGGGGCCTACGAGCAGTACTTC
CASSPSGAYEQYF
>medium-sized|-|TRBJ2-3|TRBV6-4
TGTGCCAGCAGTGACTCGATTTCCGCCCCAGATACGCAGTATTTT
CASSDSISAPDTQYF